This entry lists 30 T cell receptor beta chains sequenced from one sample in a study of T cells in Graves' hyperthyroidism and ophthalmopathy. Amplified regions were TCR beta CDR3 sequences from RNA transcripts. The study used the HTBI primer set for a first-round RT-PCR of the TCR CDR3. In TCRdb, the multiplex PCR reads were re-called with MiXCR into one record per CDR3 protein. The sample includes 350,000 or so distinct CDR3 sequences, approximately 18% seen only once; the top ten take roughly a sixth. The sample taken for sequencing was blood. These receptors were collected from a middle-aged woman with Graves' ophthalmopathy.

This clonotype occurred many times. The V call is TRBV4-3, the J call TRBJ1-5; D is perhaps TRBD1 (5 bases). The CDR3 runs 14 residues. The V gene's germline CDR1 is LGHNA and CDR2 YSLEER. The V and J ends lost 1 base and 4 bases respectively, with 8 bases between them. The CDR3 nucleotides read TGCGCCAGCAGCCAAGTAGGGGAGAATCAGCCCCAGCATTTT. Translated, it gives CASSQVGENQPQHF.

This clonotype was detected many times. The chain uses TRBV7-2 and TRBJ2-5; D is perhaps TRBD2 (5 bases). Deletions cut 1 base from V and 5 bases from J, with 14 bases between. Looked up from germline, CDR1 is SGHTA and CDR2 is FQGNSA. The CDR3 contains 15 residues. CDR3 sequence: CASSLGSSRRETQYF. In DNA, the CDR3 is TGTGCCAGCAGCTTAGGATCCAGCCGGAGGGAGACCCAGTACTTC. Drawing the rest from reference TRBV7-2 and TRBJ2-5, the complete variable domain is GAGVSQSPSNKVTEKGKDVELRCDPISGHTALYWYRQSLGQGLEFLIYFQGNSAPDKSGLPSDRFSAERTGGSVSTLTIQRTQQEDSAVYLCASSLGSSRRETQYFGPGTRLLVL.

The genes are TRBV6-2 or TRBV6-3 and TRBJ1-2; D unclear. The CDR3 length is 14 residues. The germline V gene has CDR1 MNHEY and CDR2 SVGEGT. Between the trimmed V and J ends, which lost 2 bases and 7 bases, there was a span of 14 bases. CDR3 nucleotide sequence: TGTGCCAGCAGTTACATCGGGGAACGAAGTGGCTACACCTTC. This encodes CASSYIGERSGYTF.

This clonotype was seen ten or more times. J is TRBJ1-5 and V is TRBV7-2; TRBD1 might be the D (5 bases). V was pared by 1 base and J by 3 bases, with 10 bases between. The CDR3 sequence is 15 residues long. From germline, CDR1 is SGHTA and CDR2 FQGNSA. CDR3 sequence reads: CASSLGGSNNQPQHF. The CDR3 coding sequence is TGTGCCAGCAGCTTAGGGGGCAGCAACAATCAGCCCCAGCATTTT.

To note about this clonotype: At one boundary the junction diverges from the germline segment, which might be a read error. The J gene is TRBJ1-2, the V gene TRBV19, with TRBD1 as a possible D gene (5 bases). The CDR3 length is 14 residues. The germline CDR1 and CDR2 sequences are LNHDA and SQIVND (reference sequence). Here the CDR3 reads CASAGIGRGYGYIF. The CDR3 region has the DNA TGTGCCAGTGCCGGGATAGGGAGGGGCTATGGCTACATCTTC.

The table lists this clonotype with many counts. CDR3 nucleotide sequence: TGTGCCAGCAGCCCTAACCCTCTCCTCCTCCAAGAGACCCAGTACTTC. Protein product: CASSPNPLLLQETQYF. V is TRBV9 and J is TRBJ2-5, with unresolved D. The length of the CDR3 is 16 residues. Trimming shortened V by 4 bases and J by 1 base, and 17 bases separated the two germline ends. Germline V gene lookup returns CDR1 SGDLS and CDR2 YYNGEE.

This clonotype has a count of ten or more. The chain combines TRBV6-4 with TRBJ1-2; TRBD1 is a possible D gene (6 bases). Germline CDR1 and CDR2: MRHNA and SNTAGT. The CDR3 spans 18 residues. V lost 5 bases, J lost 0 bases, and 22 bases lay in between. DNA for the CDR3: TGTGCCAGCAGTACAATCCGGGACCGGGGGCCTACTAACTATGGCTACACCTTC. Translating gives CASSTIRDRGPTNYGYTF.

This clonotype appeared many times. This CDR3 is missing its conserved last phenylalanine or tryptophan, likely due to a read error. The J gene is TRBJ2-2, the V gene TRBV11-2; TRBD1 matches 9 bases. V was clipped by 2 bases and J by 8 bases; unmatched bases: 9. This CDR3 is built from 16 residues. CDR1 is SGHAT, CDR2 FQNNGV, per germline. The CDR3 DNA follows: TGTGCCAGCAGCTTAAACGGACAGGGGTGGTATGGGGAGCTGTTTCTT. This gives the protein CASSLNGQGWYGELFL.

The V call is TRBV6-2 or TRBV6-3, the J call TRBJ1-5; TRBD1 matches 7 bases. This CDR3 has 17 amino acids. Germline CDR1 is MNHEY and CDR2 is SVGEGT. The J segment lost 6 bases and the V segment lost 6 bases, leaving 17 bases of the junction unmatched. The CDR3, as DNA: TGTGCCAGCAGGCCAGAGGACAGGCGCCGTTCGGGTCAGCCCCAGCATTTT. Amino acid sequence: CASRPEDRRRSGQPQHF.

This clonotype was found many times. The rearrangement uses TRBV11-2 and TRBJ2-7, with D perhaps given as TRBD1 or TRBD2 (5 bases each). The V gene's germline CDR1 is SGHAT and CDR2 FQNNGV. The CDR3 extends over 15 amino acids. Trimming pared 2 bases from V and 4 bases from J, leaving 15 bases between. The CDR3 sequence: CASSLSGQTGYEQYF. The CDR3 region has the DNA TGTGCCAGCAGCTTATCGGGGCAAACTGGGTACGAGCAGTACTTC. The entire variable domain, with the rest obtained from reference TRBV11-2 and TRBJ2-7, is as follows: EAGVAQSPRYKIIEKRQSVAFWCNPISGHATLYWYQQILGQGPKLLIQFQNNGVVDDSQLPKDRFSAERLKGVDSTLKIQPAKLEDSAVYLCASSLSGQTGYEQYFGPGTRLTVT.

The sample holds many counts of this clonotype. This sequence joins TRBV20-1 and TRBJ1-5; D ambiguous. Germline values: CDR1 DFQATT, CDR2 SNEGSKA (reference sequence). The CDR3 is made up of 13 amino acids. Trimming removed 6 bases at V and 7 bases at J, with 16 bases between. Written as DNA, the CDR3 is TGCAGTGCCCAAAGTGTCGGTGGCCAGCCCCAGCATTTT. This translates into CSAQSVGGQPQHF.

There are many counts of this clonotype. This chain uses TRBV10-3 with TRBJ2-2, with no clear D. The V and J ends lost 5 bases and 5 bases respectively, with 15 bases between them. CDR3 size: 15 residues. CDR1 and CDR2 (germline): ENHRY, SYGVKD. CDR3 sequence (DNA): TGTGCCATCAGTAATGGAGCAAGAAGTACCGGGGAGCTGTTTTTT. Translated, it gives CAISNGARSTGELFF.

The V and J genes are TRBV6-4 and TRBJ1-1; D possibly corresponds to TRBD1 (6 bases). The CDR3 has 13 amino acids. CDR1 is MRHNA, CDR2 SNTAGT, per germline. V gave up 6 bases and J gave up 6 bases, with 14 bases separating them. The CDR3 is CASSPQGLAEAFF. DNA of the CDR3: TGTGCCAGCAGCCCACAGGGCCTCGCTGAAGCTTTCTTT.

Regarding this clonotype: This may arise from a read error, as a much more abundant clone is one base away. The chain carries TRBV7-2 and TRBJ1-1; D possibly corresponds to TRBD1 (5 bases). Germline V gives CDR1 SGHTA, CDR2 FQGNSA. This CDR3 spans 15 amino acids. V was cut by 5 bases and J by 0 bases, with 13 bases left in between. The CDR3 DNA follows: TGTGCCAGCAGCCCACGGACATGGATGAACACTGAAGCTTTCTTT. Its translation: CASSPRTWMNTEAFF.

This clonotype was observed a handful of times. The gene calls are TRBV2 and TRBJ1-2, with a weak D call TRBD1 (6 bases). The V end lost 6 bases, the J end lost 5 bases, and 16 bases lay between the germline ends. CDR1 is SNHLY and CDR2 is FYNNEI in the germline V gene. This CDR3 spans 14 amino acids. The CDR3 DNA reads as TGTGCCAGCAGATCTCAGGGGATACCATATGGCTACACCTTC. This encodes CASRSQGIPYGYTF.

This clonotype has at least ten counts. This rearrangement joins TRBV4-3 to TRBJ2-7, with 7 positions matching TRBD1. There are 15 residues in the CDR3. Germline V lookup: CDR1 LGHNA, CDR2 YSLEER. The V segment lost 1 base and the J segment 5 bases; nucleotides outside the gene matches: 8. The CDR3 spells CASSQVGDSIHEQYF. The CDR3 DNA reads TGCGCCAGCAGCCAAGTCGGGGACAGTATCCACGAGCAGTACTTC.

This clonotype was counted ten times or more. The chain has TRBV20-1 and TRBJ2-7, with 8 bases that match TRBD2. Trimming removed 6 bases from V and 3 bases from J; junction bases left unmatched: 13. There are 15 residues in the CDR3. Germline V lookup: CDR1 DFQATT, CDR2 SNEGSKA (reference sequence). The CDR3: CSAPLAGTRLYEQYF. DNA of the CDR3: TGCAGTGCCCCCCTGGCGGGGACTAGACTCTACGAGCAGTACTTC.

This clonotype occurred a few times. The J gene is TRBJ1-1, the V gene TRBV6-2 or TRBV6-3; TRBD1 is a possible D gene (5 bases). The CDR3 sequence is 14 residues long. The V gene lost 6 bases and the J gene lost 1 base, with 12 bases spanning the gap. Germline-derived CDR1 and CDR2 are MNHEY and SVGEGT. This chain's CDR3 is CASRRGHWNTEAFF. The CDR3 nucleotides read TGTGCCAGCAGACGCGGACACTGGAACACTGAAGCTTTCTTT.

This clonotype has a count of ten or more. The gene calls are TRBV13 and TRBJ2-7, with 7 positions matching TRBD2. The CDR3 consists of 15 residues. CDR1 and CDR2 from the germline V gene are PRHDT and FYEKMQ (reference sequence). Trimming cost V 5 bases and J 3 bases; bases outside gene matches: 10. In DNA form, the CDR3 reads TGTGCCAGCAGCGCAGGACTAGTTCCTAGCTACGAGCAGTACTTC. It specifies CASSAGLVPSYEQYF.

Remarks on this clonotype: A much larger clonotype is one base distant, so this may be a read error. CDR3 DNA: TGTGCCTGCAGCTTAACTAGCGGGAGTAGGTTCGGGGAGCTGTTTTTT. Its translation is CACSLTSGSRFGELFF. The chain combines TRBV11-2 with TRBJ2-2; 11 bases are shared with TRBD2. The CDR3 extends over 16 amino acids. Germline CDR1 SGHAT, CDR2 FQNNGV.

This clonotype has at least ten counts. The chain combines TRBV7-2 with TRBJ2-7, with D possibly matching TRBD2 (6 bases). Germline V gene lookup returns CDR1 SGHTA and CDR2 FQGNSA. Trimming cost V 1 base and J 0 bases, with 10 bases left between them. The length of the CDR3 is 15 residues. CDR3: CASSLGGTRSYEQYF. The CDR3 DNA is TGTGCCAGCAGCTTAGGAGGGACTCGCTCCTACGAGCAGTACTTC.

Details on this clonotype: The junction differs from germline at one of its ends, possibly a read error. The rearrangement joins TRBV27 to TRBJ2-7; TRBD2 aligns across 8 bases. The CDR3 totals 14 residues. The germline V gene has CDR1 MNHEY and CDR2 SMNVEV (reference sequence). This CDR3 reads CASSSPGLDYKQYF. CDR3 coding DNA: TGTGCCAGCAGTTCCCCGGGACTAGACTACAAGCAGTACTTC.

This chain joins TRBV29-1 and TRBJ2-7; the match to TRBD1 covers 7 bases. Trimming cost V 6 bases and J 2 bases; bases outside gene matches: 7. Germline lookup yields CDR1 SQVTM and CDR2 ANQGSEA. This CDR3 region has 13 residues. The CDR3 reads CSVDLTGTYEQYF. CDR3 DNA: TGCAGCGTAGACCTGACAGGGACCTACGAGCAGTACTTC.

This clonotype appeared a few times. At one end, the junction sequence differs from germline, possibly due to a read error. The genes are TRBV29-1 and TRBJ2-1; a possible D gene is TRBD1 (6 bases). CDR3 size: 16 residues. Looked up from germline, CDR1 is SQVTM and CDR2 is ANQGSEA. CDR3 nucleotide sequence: TGCAGCGCTGAAGTATTCCGGACCAGGGGTGGTGGTGAGCAGTTCTTC. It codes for CSAEVFRTRGGGEQFF.

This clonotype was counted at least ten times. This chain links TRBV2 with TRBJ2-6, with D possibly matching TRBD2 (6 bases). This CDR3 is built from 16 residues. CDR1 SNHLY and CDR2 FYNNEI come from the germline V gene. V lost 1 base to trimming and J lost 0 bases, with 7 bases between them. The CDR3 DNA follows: TGTGCCAGCAGTGAAGGCGGGATCTCTGGGGCCAACGTCCTGACTTTC. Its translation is CASSEGGISGANVLTF.

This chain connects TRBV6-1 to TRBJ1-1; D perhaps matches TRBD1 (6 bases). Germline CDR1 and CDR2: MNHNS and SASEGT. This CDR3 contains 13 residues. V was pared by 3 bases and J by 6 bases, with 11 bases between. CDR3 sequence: CASSESGTPEAFF. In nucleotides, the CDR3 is TGTGCCAGCAGTGAGTCCGGGACACCTGAAGCTTTCTTT.

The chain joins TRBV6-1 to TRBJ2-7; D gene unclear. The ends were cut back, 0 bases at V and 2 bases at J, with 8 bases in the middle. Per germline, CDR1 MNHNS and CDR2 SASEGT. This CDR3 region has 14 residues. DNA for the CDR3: TGTGCCAGCAGTGAAGCGGGTCGGACCTACGAGCAGTACTTC. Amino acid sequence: CASSEAGRTYEQYF.

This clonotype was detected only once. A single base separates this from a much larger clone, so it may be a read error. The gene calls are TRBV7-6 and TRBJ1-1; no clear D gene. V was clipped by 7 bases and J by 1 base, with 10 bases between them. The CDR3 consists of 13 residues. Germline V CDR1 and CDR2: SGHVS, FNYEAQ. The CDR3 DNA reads TGTGCCAGCACCCACGGGAGGAACACTGAAGCTTTCTTT. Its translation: CASTHGRNTEAFF. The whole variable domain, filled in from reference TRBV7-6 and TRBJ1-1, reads GAGVSQSPRYKVTKRGQDVALRCDPISGHVSLYWYRQALGQGPEFLTYFNYEAQQDKSGLPNDRFSAERPEGSISTLTIQRTEQRDSAMYRCASTHGRNTEAFFGQGTRLTVV.

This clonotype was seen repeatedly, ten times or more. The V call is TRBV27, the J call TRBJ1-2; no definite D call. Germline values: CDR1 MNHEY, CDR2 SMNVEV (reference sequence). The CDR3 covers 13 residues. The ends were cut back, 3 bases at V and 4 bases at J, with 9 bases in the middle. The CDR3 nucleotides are TGTGCCAGCAGTTTTTTGGGGTCCTATGGCTACACCTTC. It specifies CASSFLGSYGYTF.

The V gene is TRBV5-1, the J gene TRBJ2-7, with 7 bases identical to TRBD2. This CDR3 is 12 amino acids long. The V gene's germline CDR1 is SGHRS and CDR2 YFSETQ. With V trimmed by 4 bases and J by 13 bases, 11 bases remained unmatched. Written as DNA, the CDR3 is TGCGCCAGCAGCCCCCGAGGACTAGTTGGATACTTC. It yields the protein CASSPRGLVGYF.